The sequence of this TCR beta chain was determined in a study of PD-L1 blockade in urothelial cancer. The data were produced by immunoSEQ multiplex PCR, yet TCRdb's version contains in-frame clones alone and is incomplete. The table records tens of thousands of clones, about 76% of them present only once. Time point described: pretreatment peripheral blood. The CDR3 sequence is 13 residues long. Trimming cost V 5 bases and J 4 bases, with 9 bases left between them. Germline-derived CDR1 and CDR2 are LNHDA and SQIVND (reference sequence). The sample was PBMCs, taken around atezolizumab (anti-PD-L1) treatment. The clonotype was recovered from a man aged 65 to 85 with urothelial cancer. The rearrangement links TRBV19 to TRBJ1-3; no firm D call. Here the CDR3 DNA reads TGTGCCAGTAGTTCCCAACTCGGAAACACCATATATTTT. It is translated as CASSSQLGNTIYF.